This T cell receptor beta chain stems from a study of early stage breast cancer tumors (dated by TCRdb to about 2017). Regarding the complete study: Of the 15 or so invasive breast tumors, about 13 were found to be estrogen receptor-positive, progesterone receptor-positive and HER2-negative. Of the approximately twelve ER+/PR+/HER2- tumors, eight were classified as invasive ductal carcinomas and four as invasive lobular carcinomas. A read coverage of roughly 10-fold per sample was achieved on average. Across all samples, 2.5 million to 3 million templates representing about 1,100,000 unique clonotypes were detected.

Two independent genomic DNA replicates were amplified for each sample, with around 0.5 ug used for blood and about 1.5 ug for tumor or normal breast. TCRB sequencing of genomic DNA was carried out with the ImmunoSeq Intro kit according to the manufacturer's instructions. Multiplex PCR was run for roughly 33 cycles using proprietary primers and spike-in control sequences for absolute quantification. An 87-bp fragment spanning the CDR3 and flanking V and J genes was sequenced with single-end 150-bp reads. Each lane of an Illumina MiSeq using version 3.0 chemistry carried seven multiplexed samples, with two replicates per sample. Under the source paper's analysis protocol: The vendor's proprietary pipeline handled the raw data processing, merging both replicates into a single result for each sample. Productive rearrangements sharing the V-gene family, CDR3 amino acid sequence and J-gene segment were defined as clonotypes. Clonality was calculated as 1 minus the normalized Shannon entropy (Pielou evenness) of TCRB abundances. To estimate T cell density, the total number of templates was divided by the input cell count, which was inferred from how much DNA went in. Recon, run with its default parameters, was used to estimate overall repertoire diversity and clonality. A clonotype counted as tumor-enriched if its abundance in tumor exceeded 0.1% and was at least 32-fold higher than its abundance in normal breast. The table was pulled from immuneACCESS by TCRdb, which kept in-frame rearrangements only. Such tables lose some clones; where checked, under half of the loss comes from unresolved V genes, and the rest has no known cause. For V, J and clone size, that table is used; D and trimming come from the DNA. The sample profile shows just over 50,000 clones; 78% of them were found once. Around 3.4% of the sample is taken by the ten largest.

Findings and caveats that apply to the study as a whole: Analysis by tumor subtype was prevented by the small cohort size. Bulk genomic DNA sequencing of unsorted cells missed chain pairing and functional markers such as CD4, CD8 and FOXP3. Tumors showed roughly 2.5-fold higher T cell density and higher clonality than adjacent normal breast tissue. Enriched TCRB sequences shared across patients were found to be mostly commonly generated sequences that were unlikely to play an important role in the tumor microenvironment. Greater similarity was observed between blood and normal breast repertoires than between blood and tumor repertoires, and tumor was distinguished from normal in about 85% of the 16 patients when each tissue was compared with blood.

The study profiled bulk TCR beta-chain repertoires in matched peripheral blood, tumor and adjacent normal breast tissue taken from approximately 15 patients with early-stage breast cancer. Before surgery, roughly 4.5-10 mL of whole blood was collected into EDTA tubes and then processed within 2 hours. Peripheral blood mononuclear cells were isolated by Ficoll-Paque centrifugation in SepMate-50 tubes. PBMCs were cryopreserved in approximately 90% FBS with approximately 10% DMSO in aliquots of roughly 1.9 to 4.5 million cells and stored in liquid nitrogen. The Qiagen AllPrep DNA/RNA Mini kit was used to extract genomic DNA. As regards this clone: The target of this receptor is not known. No qualities accompany the bases; no much larger clone lies one base away.

Inclusive of the bounding cysteine and phenylalanine, the CDR3 is 15 residues long. The entry retains the CDR3 DNA only, 45 bases that are in frame from base 1. Based on the germline V gene, the CDR1 and CDR2 sequences are MNHNS and SASEGT. The trim is 2 bases for V and 4 bases for J, with a gap of 13 bases between the germline ends. The TCR was taken from a person in their 40s with breast cancer. The specimen was blood. This chain joins TRBV6-1 to TRBJ2-3; the D segment might be TRBD1 or TRBD2, since each matches 5 bases. The CDR3 amino acid sequence is: CASSEPGRGPDTQYF. The DNA reads TGTGCCAGCAGTGAACCGGGGCGAGGACCAGATACGCAGTATTTT.